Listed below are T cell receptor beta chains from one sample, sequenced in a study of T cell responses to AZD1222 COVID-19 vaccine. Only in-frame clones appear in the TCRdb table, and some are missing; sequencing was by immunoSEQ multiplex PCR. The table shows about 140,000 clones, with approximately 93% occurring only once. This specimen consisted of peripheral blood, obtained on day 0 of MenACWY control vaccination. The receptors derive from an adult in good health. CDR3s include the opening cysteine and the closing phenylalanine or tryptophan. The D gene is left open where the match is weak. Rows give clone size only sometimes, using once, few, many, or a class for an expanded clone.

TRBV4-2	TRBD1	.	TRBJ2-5	TGTGCCAGCAGCCTGGACAGGGGGGGAGAGACCCAGTACTTC	CASSLDRGGETQYF
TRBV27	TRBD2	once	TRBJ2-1	TGTGCCAGCAGCCTTGGGACTAGCGGGGGGGCTTTAAATGAGCAGTTCTTC	CASSLGTSGGALNEQFF
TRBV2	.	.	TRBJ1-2	TGTGCCAGCAGTGTAAGAGGGATCAACTATGGCTACACCTTC	CASSVRGINYGYTF
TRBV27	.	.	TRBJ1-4	TGTGCCAGCAGTCCAACAATGGCCCGGGGGCTGGCGGTTAATGAAAAACTGTTTTTT	CASSPTMARGLAVNEKLFF
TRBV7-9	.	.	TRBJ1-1	TGTGCCAGCAGCTTATTTTTGGACACTGAAGCTTTCTTT	CASSLFLDTEAFF
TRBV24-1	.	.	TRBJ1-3	TGTGCCACCAGTGATTTTCTTCGGGCCGACCGAATAAGAAACACCATATATTTT	CATSDFLRADRIRNTIYF
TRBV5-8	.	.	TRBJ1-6	TGTGCCAGCAGCTTGGGGCGGGGGCTTAATTCACCCCTCCACTTT	CASSLGRGLNSPLHF
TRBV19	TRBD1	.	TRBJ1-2	TGTGCCAGTAGTATTGGGACAGGCTATGGCTACACCTTC	CASSIGTGYGYTF
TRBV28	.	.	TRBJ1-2	TGTGCCAGCAGCCCCGCCAATGGAGGGGTAGACTATGGCTACACCTTC	CASSPANGGVDYGYTF
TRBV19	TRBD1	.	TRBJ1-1	TGTGCCAGTAGTCCCAGGGGGGGCAGGGCGGTTACTGAAGCTTTCTTT	CASSPRGGRAVTEAFF
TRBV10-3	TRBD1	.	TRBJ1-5	TGTGCCATCAGTGCTGGGACAGGGGGTCCTCAGCCCCAGCATTTT	CAISAGTGGPQPQHF